This TCR beta chain originates from a study of blood T cell repertoires in COVID-19. The overall study: From the United States, Italy and Spain came samples of acute and convalescent COVID-19. In each case, the material was cDNA or gDNA derived from T cells, B-cell-depleted T cells, or PBMCs.

Study processing details: Reference gene primers were amplified, and this amplification served to estimate nucleated cell counts. Assay used: immunoSEQ multiplex PCR; TCRdb lists only in-frame clones, some missing. Clone size and the V and J calls come from that table; the DNA yielded D and trimming. The repertoire holds about 57,000 clones, with roughly 82% as singletons. This clone was seen once. Sequenced material: peripheral blood. The receptor was isolated from a woman aged 55-70 years with acute or convalescent COVID-19.

CDR3 residues: CASSSGTGGTGELFF. The DNA for the CDR3 is TGTGCCAGCAGTTCTGGGACTGGAGGGACCGGGGAGCTGTTTTTT. The V call is TRBV27, the J call TRBJ2-2; D is perhaps TRBD2 (6 bases). V lost 4 bases and J lost 5, with 14 bases in between. CDR1 is MNHEY, CDR2 SMNVEV, per germline (reference sequence). The CDR3 runs to 15 residues.